This TCR beta chain derives from a study of neurological immune-mediated disorders. The time point here: longitudinal time-point 2. The study built unsorted libraries from 2 million PBMCs kept at -80 C. Template-switch 5'RACE cDNA synthesis added a 10-nucleotide unique molecular identifier. Every sequencing run gave over 190 million TCR-beta sequences, taken from 15-18 subjects. TCRdb independently ran MiXCR on the 5' RACE reads; one entry per CDR3 protein. The table records fewer than 60,000 distinct CDR3 sequences, less than 15% of them present only once. Ten or more counts support this clonotype. The origin of this receptor is a male donor with HTLV-1-associated myelopathy (HAM/TSP). Source material: PBMCs.

As DNA, the CDR3 is TGTGCCAGCAGCGCGCCACCCGGGGGGGCGGTCGACACCGGGGAGCTGTTTTTT. Its translation: CASSAPPGGAVDTGELFF. The chain couples TRBV7-8 to TRBJ2-2, with 8 nucleotides matching TRBD2. The germline CDR1 and CDR2 sequences are SGHVS and FQNEAQ. V lost 5 bases to trimming and J lost 3 bases; unmatched junction nucleotides: 14. The CDR3 covers 18 residues.